This T cell receptor (beta chain) was sequenced during a study of blood T cell repertoires in COVID-19. V shed 5 bases, J shed 9 bases, and the junction held 14 bases outside the gene matches. CDR1 is SGHRS, CDR2 YFSETQ, per germline. The length of the CDR3 is 17 residues. In the original analysis: Estimates of nucleated cell counts were drawn from the amplification of reference gene primers. Assay used: immunoSEQ multiplex PCR; TCRdb lists only in-frame clones, some missing. That table gives V, J and clone size, and the DNA gave D and trimming. The table has 150,000 to 200,000 clones, about 93% seen once.

This chain uses TRBV5-1 with TRBJ2-1; 13 bases agree with TRBD2. Sequencing was carried out using peripheral blood. The receptor was derived from a man aged 50-59 years with acute or convalescent COVID-19. The CDR3 DNA reads as TGCGCCAGCAGTTTTTTCGCAAGGACTAGCGGGAGCGGTGAGCAGTTCTTC. Its protein product is CASSFFARTSGSGEQFF.